These T cell receptor beta chains were read from a single sample in a study of somatic mutations in cytotoxic T cells in rheumatoid arthritis. The table came from immunoSEQ multiplex PCR; TCRdb's copy has only in-frame clones and leaves some out. This table has about 20,000 clones, roughly nine tenths appearing once. Sequencing was performed on CD8+ T cells sorted from blood. The receptors come from a man between 40 and 49 years old in good health. Each CDR3 is given with its conserved first and last residue. A D gene is named only where the DNA matches it firmly. Size tells how often a clone was seen (once, few, many) or the class of an expanded clone, and some rows leave it out.

J: TRBJ1-2
D: TRBD1
V: TRBV27
size: few
DNA: TGTGCCAGCAGTTTGGTACAGGGGGCTTATGGCTACACCTTC
CDR3: CASSLVQGAYGYTF

J: TRBJ2-5
D: TRBD1
V: TRBV4-1
size: NA
DNA: TGCGCCAGCAGCCAACGCGTCCCGGGACAGGGGGCGAGGAAAGAGACCCAGTACTTC
CDR3: CASSQRVPGQGARKETQYF

J: TRBJ2-2
D: NA
V: TRBV5-8
size: NA
DNA: TGTGCCAGCAGCTTCCCGTTTGGCAGGGTGAACACCGGGGAGCTGTTTTTT
CDR3: CASSFPFGRVNTGELFF

J: TRBJ2-1
D: NA
V: TRBV7-7
size: NA
DNA: TGTGCCAGCAGCTTATCCGCTGCGGCAAACTCCTACAATGAGCAGTTCTTC
CDR3: CASSLSAAANSYNEQFF

J: TRBJ2-6
D: NA
V: TRBV28
size: NA
DNA: TGTGCCAGCAGTCCTCCCGGGACGCAGGACATAGGGGCCAACGTCCTGACTTTC
CDR3: CASSPPGTQDIGANVLTF

J: TRBJ1-2
D: NA
V: TRBV29-1
size: few
DNA: TGCAGCGTTGTTGGGGACAAAGTGGATGGCTACACCTTC
CDR3: CSVVGDKVDGYTF

J: TRBJ2-7
D: NA
V: TRBV10-2
size: NA
DNA: TGCGCCAGCAAGGACATAAACTACGAGCAGTACTTC
CDR3: CASKDINYEQYF

J: TRBJ2-5
D: TRBD2
V: TRBV27
size: NA
DNA: TGTGCCAGCAGTTTATCGTCCAGGGAGGGAGCAAGGGGAGAGACCCAGTACTTC
CDR3: CASSLSSREGARGETQYF

J: TRBJ2-1
D: NA
V: TRBV6-5
size: NA
DNA: TGTGCCAGCAGTACAGAGATCTACAATGAGCAGTTCTTC
CDR3: CASSTEIYNEQFF

J: TRBJ1-2
D: NA
V: TRBV27
size: NA
DNA: TGTGCCAGCAGTTTATCGCGGATTTCCCTCTATGGCTACACCTTC
CDR3: CASSLSRISLYGYTF

J: TRBJ2-5
D: NA
V: TRBV5-1
size: few
DNA: TGCGCCAGCAGCTTGGAAGGGGCCCGAAGGGAGACCCAGTACTTC
CDR3: CASSLEGARRETQYF

J: TRBJ2-5
D: NA
V: TRBV6-5
size: NA
DNA: TGTGCCAGCAGTATTCTTCGGGAGAACCAAGAGACCCAGTACTTC
CDR3: CASSILRENQETQYF

J: TRBJ2-1
D: NA
V: TRBV9
size: NA
DNA: TGTGCCAGCAGCGTGGCTTGGGTTTTCAATGAGCAGTTCTTC
CDR3: CASSVAWVFNEQFF

J: TRBJ2-7
D: NA
V: TRBV10-1
size: NA
DNA: TGCGCCAGCAGTGATATGCGGACTGGGGGAGAGCAGTACTTC
CDR3: CASSDMRTGGEQYF

J: TRBJ1-2
D: NA
V: TRBV9
size: NA
DNA: TGTGCCAGCAGCTCTCACGGGGGGCTTGATGGCTACACCTTC
CDR3: CASSSHGGLDGYTF

J: TRBJ2-7
D: TRBD2
V: TRBV27
size: NA
DNA: TGTGCCAGCAGTCCAGCTATAGCGGGAGTACCCCCCTACGAGCAGTACTTC
CDR3: CASSPAIAGVPPYEQYF

J: TRBJ2-7
D: TRBD2
V: TRBV5-4
size: once
DNA: TGTGCCAGCAGCGCGGGACTAGCGGGAACCTACGAGCAGTACTTC
CDR3: CASSAGLAGTYEQYF

J: TRBJ1-1
D: NA
V: TRBV9
size: few
DNA: TGTGCCAGCAGCGTAGCTCAGGTGAACACTGAAGCTTTCTTT
CDR3: CASSVAQVNTEAFF

J: TRBJ2-7
D: NA
V: TRBV7-9
size: NA
DNA: TGTGCCAGCAGCTTAGGGGGGGACGCCTACGAGCAGTACTTC
CDR3: CASSLGGDAYEQYF

J: TRBJ2-7
D: TRBD1
V: TRBV30
size: NA
DNA: TGTGCCTGGAGTCGCAATCGCCCCGGGACAGGGGGCCTCGAGCAGTACTTC
CDR3: CAWSRNRPGTGGLEQYF

J: TRBJ1-1
D: NA
V: TRBV27
size: NA
DNA: TGTGCCAGCAGTCCCTTAGGACCTCTGGGCACTGAAGCTTTCTTT
CDR3: CASSPLGPLGTEAFF

J: TRBJ2-1
D: NA
V: TRBV27
size: NA
DNA: TGTGCCAGCAGTCCCCCAATAGCGGAGAGCTCCTACAATGAGCAGTTCTTC
CDR3: CASSPPIAESSYNEQFF

J: TRBJ2-5
D: NA
V: TRBV4-1
size: NA
DNA: TGCGCCAGCAGCCAAGATCCCCACAGCGCACTCCTGGTGGAGACCCAGTACTTC
CDR3: CASSQDPHSALLVETQYF

J: TRBJ1-4
D: TRBD1
V: TRBV5-8
size: NA
DNA: TGTGCCAGCAGCCATTTTGGGACAGGGGGCTCTAATGAAAAACTGTTTTTT
CDR3: CASSHFGTGGSNEKLFF

J: TRBJ2-7
D: NA
V: TRBV6-6
size: NA
DNA: TGTGCCAGCAGTGACTACGAGCAGTACTTC
CDR3: CASSDYEQYF

J: TRBJ2-5
D: TRBD2
V: TRBV7-2
size: NA
DNA: TGTGCCAGCAGGCCGGGGGGGTATTACCAAGAGACCCAGTACTTC
CDR3: CASRPGGYYQETQYF

J: TRBJ2-7
D: NA
V: TRBV6-5
size: NA
DNA: TGTGCCAGCAGTTACGGGCAGGACGCCTACGAGCAGTACTTC
CDR3: CASSYGQDAYEQYF

J: TRBJ2-1
D: TRBD2
V: TRBV27
size: NA
DNA: TGTGCCAGCAGTGCCGGGACTAGTGGCAATGAGCAGTTCTTC
CDR3: CASSAGTSGNEQFF

J: TRBJ2-1
D: NA
V: TRBV27
size: once
DNA: TGTGCCAGCAGTTTATCGAGCGGGTTCAATGAGCAGTTCTTC
CDR3: CASSLSSGFNEQFF

J: TRBJ2-1
D: TRBD2
V: TRBV9
size: NA
DNA: TGTGCCAGCAGCCCACTAGCGGGAGGGATCTCCTACAATGAGCAGTTCTTC
CDR3: CASSPLAGGISYNEQFF

J: TRBJ2-7
D: NA
V: TRBV7-9
size: few
DNA: TGTGCCAGCAGCTCCACAGACGGCTCCTACGAGCAGTACTTC
CDR3: CASSSTDGSYEQYF

J: TRBJ2-3
D: NA
V: TRBV29-1
size: NA
DNA: TGCAGCGTCTGGGTAGATACGCAGTATTTT
CDR3: CSVWVDTQYF

J: TRBJ1-2
D: NA
V: TRBV7-9
size: NA
DNA: TGTGCCAGCAGCCTAGGGGGGGGCTCTCACTATGGCTACACCTTC
CDR3: CASSLGGGSHYGYTF